The rows below give T cell receptor beta chains drawn from one sample of a study of OX40 agonist ivuxolimab in advanced cancers. The data were produced by immunoSEQ multiplex PCR, yet TCRdb's version contains in-frame clones alone and is incomplete. The data contain about 78,000 clones, almost 95% of them singletons. The sequenced sample was CD4+ or CD8+ T cells sorted from blood, obtained in a trial of the OX40 agonist ivuxolimab. The receptor set was obtained from an adult with an advanced solid tumor such as melanoma, head and neck, liver or kidney cancer. Each CDR3 is given without its conserved first and last residue. A D gene is named only where the DNA matches it firmly.

d_call j_call v_call cdr3_aa
. TRBJ2-1 TRBV27 ASSFYPDLPF
. TRBJ2-2 TRBV5-1 ASSPAPPQAGELF
. TRBJ1-2 TRBV5-1 ASSLAGGDYGYT
TRBD1 TRBJ1-1 TRBV28 ASNTGGVRGRDTEAF
. TRBJ2-1 TRBV7-7 ASSLAYEIYNEQF
. TRBJ1-1 TRBV7-2 ASSSRGPTEAF
. TRBJ2-3 TRBV5-6 ASSSLVTDTQY
TRBD2 TRBJ2-3 TRBV10-1 ASSEGVAGDQDTQY
. TRBJ1-5 TRBV5-1 ASSLEPGPVGRGQPQH
TRBD2 TRBJ2-2 TRBV6-1 ASSELGGAHYVGELF
. TRBJ1-5 TRBV2 ASSEGGSQPQH
TRBD1 TRBJ1-1 TRBV15 ATSRGGTGNTEAF
TRBD2 TRBJ2-3 TRBV7-9 ASSLAGLSTDTQY
. TRBJ2-7 TRBV5-1 ASSVTGNLGEQY
. TRBJ1-1 TRBV30 AWSVGTSNTEAF
. TRBJ1-2 TRBV7-2 ASSLDSQGGGYT
. TRBJ1-1 TRBV7-2 ATSGYTEAF
TRBD1 TRBJ1-2 TRBV2 ASRETGESGYT
. TRBJ2-6 TRBV28 ASSLRGWAGANVLT
. TRBJ2-7 TRBV5-8 ASSSLSRGTYEQY
. TRBJ1-2 TRBV7-9 ASSLGDKSLYT
TRBD1 TRBJ2-7 TRBV19 ASSIRGTGGTYEQY
. TRBJ1-2 TRBV20-1 SAKIAGYT
TRBD2 TRBJ2-1 TRBV27 ASSLYSGGSSYNEQF
. TRBJ2-3 TRBV5-4 ASSLGYTDTQY
. TRBJ1-5 TRBV5-1 ASSPAGGGNQPQH
. TRBJ1-2 TRBV18 ASSPPGVVGGYT
TRBD1 TRBJ2-6 TRBV2 ASSRDRGAGANVLT
TRBD2 TRBJ2-5 TRBV30 AWSPGTTLRETQY
. TRBJ2-1 TRBV2 ASSDKGPTYNEQF
. TRBJ1-2 TRBV19 ASSIRTPSNYGYT
. TRBJ1-4 TRBV11-2 ASSAGTSYEKLF
. TRBJ2-1 TRBV4-2 ASSRKGLAEANNEQF
. TRBJ1-6 TRBV7-9 ASSLGPFDSPLH
. TRBJ1-1 TRBV5-1 ASSLFDLGTEAF
. TRBJ1-2 TRBV5-4 ASSPDEFYGYT
. TRBJ1-3 TRBV19 ATTFGGNGNTIY
. TRBJ1-3 TRBV6-5 ASSYMGGSGNTIY
TRBD1 TRBJ2-3 TRBV30 AWSGQGSRTDTQY
. TRBJ1-2 TRBV19 ASMRNYGYT
TRBD2 TRBJ2-3 TRBV6-1 ASSFGGSDTQY
. TRBJ1-2 TRBV5-1 ASSSGLGDYGYT
. TRBJ1-2 TRBV7-9 AIPGAKFYGYT
. TRBJ2-7 TRBV5-6 ASSLARGGQY
TRBD1 TRBJ2-5 TRBV7-9 ASSLIGTVGETQY
TRBD1 TRBJ2-5 TRBV7-2 ASLLSWGRGETQY
TRBD1 TRBJ1-1 TRBV6-5 ASSLAGGFTEAF
TRBD2 TRBJ2-7 TRBV6-5 ASSRTSGASYEQY